This T cell receptor (beta chain) was obtained from a study of cytomegalovirus exposure and HLA in healthy donors. Looking at the study overall: Earlier sequencing of around 190 million T cells yielded roughly 120 million unique TCR beta sequences.

Germline CDR1 reads SNHLY; CDR2 reads FYNNEI. Trimming took off 6 bases at V and 3 bases at J, with 9 bases between the two ends. The CDR3 has 13 residues. With respect to this clone: Its antigen is unidentified.

13 Jbeta primers and 60 Vbeta primers were used for the PCR. Using immunoSEQ multiplex PCR, the repertoire was profiled, and TCRdb retains in-frame clones only, with some absent. This sample has about 110,000 clones, with 75% found just once. Study-level points and caveats: TRBV6-2, TRBV6-3 and other indistinguishable V segments were excluded. Most TCR sequences proved rare, with some public TCRs found in many donors. A later analysis reportedly identified an Asian-associated ancestry cluster as carrying fewer N-insertions than the approximately 670-donor mean.

The V gene is TRBV2, the J gene TRBJ1-5; D not resolved. Sequencing used PBMCs. The clonotype comes from a male donor in good health and CMV-seropositive. CDR3 nucleotides: TGTGCCAGCAGAGACGACACCAATCAGCCCCAGCATTTT. Encoded protein: CASRDDTNQPQHF.